These T cell receptor beta chains were read from a single sample in a study of blood T cell repertoires in COVID-19. The protocol was immunoSEQ multiplex PCR, while the TCRdb copy is restricted to in-frame clones and leaves out a portion. There are roughly 190,000 clones in the sample; 65% to 85% occur only once, and roughly 2.6% lies in the top ten. The sample comprised peripheral blood. The receptors originated from a human donor with acute or convalescent COVID-19. The donor label of this sample is uncertain. The CDR3 runs from the conserved cysteine through the conserved F or W. The D gene is left open where the match is weak. Size tells how often a clone was seen (once, few, many) or the class of an expanded clone, and some rows leave it out.

abundance	d_gene	v_gene	len	j_gene	CDR3aa	CDR3nt
.	.	TRBV28	16	TRBJ1-5	CASSPRTVYSNQPQHF	TGTGCCAGCAGTCCTCGGACAGTTTATAGCAATCAGCCCCAGCATTTT
.	TRBD1	TRBV5-3	13	TRBJ1-2	CARSWDRKIGYTF	TGTGCCAGAAGCTGGGACAGGAAGATTGGCTACACCTTC
.	TRBD1	TRBV11-3	15	TRBJ2-6	CASSLTGAGANVLTF	TGTGCCAGCAGCCTAACAGGGGCTGGGGCCAACGTCCTGACTTTC
.	TRBD1	TRBV30	14	TRBJ1-5	CAWSRDSNNQPQHF	TGTGCCTGGAGTCGGGACAGCAACAATCAGCCCCAGCATTTT
few	.	TRBV7-9	16	TRBJ2-7	CASSLFVSSAGGEQYF	TGTGCCAGCAGCTTATTCGTCAGTTCTGCAGGTGGCGAGCAGTACTTC
few	TRBD1	TRBV4-1	16	TRBJ1-4	CASSLLTGLTNEKLFF	TGCGCCAGCAGTCTCTTGACAGGGCTAACTAATGAAAAACTGTTTTTT
.	.	TRBV6-6	13	TRBJ1-2	CASSVDSRAGYTF	TGTGCCAGCAGTGTGGACTCACGGGCAGGCTACACCTTC
.	TRBD2	TRBV2	22	TRBJ2-3	CASSYPARGTIAGVGGTDTQYF	TGTGCCAGCAGTTACCCCGCTCGGGGAACAATAGCGGGGGTGGGAGGCACAGATACGCAGTATTTT
once	TRBD2	TRBV19	17	TRBJ2-3	CASSPQAGSGGTDTQYF	TGTGCCAGTAGTCCCCAAGCGGGGTCGGGGGGAACAGATACGCAGTATTTT
.	TRBD1	TRBV28	14	TRBJ1-5	CASSTQAGGQPQHF	TGTGCCAGCAGTACTCAAGCAGGGGGACAGCCCCAGCATTTT
.	.	TRBV15	15	TRBJ2-2	CATSRHRVGTGELFF	TGTGCCACCAGCAGACACAGGGTGGGGACCGGGGAGCTGTTTTTT
.	.	TRBV12-5	16	TRBJ2-5	CASGLVLGHSVETQYF	TGTGCTAGTGGTTTGGTCCTCGGACACTCCGTGGAGACCCAGTACTTC
.	TRBD2	TRBV13	16	TRBJ2-5	CASSKGGLANLETQYF	TGTGCCAGCAGCAAAGGAGGACTAGCGAACTTAGAGACCCAGTACTTC
.	.	TRBV27	12	TRBJ2-1	CASSRSRDEQFF	TGTGCCAGCAGCCGAAGCAGGGATGAGCAGTTCTTC
few	.	TRBV5-1	15	TRBJ2-7	CASSLVGQSAYEQYF	TGCGCCAGCAGCTTGGTTGGACAGTCGGCCTACGAGCAGTACTTC
.	TRBD2	TRBV3-1/TRBV3-2	15	TRBJ2-3	CASMLLAGGTDTQYF	TGTGCCAGCATGCTCTTAGCGGGGGGGACAGATACGCAGTATTTT
.	TRBD1	TRBV7-9	15	TRBJ1-4	CASSPRQGGGEKLFF	TGTGCCAGCAGCCCTCGACAGGGAGGAGGTGAAAAACTGTTTTTT
.	.	TRBV19	10	TRBJ1-2	CASKRVGYTF	TGTGCCAGTAAGAGGGTCGGCTACACCTTC
few	TRBD1	TRBV10-2	15	TRBJ1-1	CASSESETGTTEAFF	TGCGCCAGCAGTGAGTCCGAGACAGGGACAACTGAAGCTTTCTTT
once	.	TRBV18	16	TRBJ2-2	CASSPQTTFNTGELFF	TGTGCCAGCTCACCACAGACTACTTTCAACACCGGGGAGCTGTTTTTT
.	TRBD2	TRBV7-2	17	TRBJ2-1	CASSFFGTSGRRNEQFF	TGTGCCAGCAGCTTCTTCGGGACTAGCGGGAGGCGGAATGAGCAGTTCTTC
.	.	TRBV6-5	13	TRBJ1-1	CASSYQGNTEAFF	TGTGCCAGCAGTTACCAGGGGAACACTGAAGCTTTCTTT
.	TRBD1	TRBV28	14	TRBJ2-7	CASSSRGPKDEQYF	TGTGCCAGCAGTTCCAGGGGGCCAAAGGACGAGCAGTACTTC
.	.	TRBV12-5	16	TRBJ2-7	CASGLPDTRRMVGQYF	TGTGCTAGTGGCCTACCGGACACCCGAAGAATGGTAGGGCAGTACTTC
.	.	TRBV12-3/TRBV12-4	12	TRBJ2-1	CASSFGGVEQFF	TGTGCCAGCAGTTTCGGAGGGGTTGAGCAGTTCTTC
.	TRBD1	TRBV5-1	14	TRBJ1-1	CASGTGVPNTEAFF	TGCGCCAGCGGGACAGGGGTTCCGAACACTGAAGCTTTCTTT
.	TRBD1	TRBV27	16	TRBJ1-2	CASTPTGTDSRYGYTF	TGTGCCAGCACCCCTACGGGGACAGATAGTCGCTATGGCTACACCTTC
.	.	TRBV25-1	14	TRBJ1-1	CASSEGLKNTEAFF	TGTGCCAGCAGTGAGGGACTCAAGAACACTGAAGCTTTCTTT
once	TRBD1	TRBV28	15	TRBJ1-2	CASSSRGSANYGYTF	TGTGCCAGCAGTTCCAGGGGGAGTGCTAACTATGGCTACACCTTC
few	TRBD1	TRBV3-1/TRBV3-2	15	TRBJ1-3	CASSSDRDPGNTIYF	TGTGCCAGCAGCTCGGACAGGGATCCTGGAAACACCATATATTTT
few	TRBD1	TRBV5-1	14	TRBJ2-7	CASSFWDRGIEQYF	TGCGCCAGCAGCTTTTGGGACAGGGGAATCGAGCAGTACTTC
.	TRBD1	TRBV6-5	15	TRBJ1-6	CASRPGTGYNSPLHF	TGTGCCAGCAGACCCGGGACAGGGTATAATTCACCCCTCCACTTT
.	TRBD1	TRBV3-1/TRBV3-2	15	TRBJ1-6	CASSQLGTVNSPLHF	TGTGCCAGCAGCCAATTGGGGACAGTTAATTCACCCCTCCACTTT
.	.	TRBV19	16	TRBJ1-3	CASSPRTASSGNTIYF	TGTGCCAGTAGTCCGCGGACAGCGAGCTCTGGAAACACCATATATTTT
.	TRBD2	TRBV5-1	17	TRBJ2-1	CASSSIGLAGREVEQFF	TGCGCCAGCAGCTCCATTGGACTAGCGGGGAGAGAGGTGGAGCAGTTCTTC
once	.	TRBV3-1/TRBV3-2	16	TRBJ1-6	CASSQVLQAYNSPLHF	TGTGCCAGCAGCCAAGTTTTACAGGCCTATAATTCACCCCTCCACTTT
few	TRBD2	TRBV2	15	TRBJ2-1	CASSVTRGAYNEQFF	TGTGCCAGCAGTGTGACGCGGGGGGCTTACAATGAGCAGTTCTTC
.	.	TRBV5-5	15	TRBJ1-5	CASSLGVYSNQPQHF	TGTGCCAGCAGCTTGGGAGTGTATAGCAATCAGCCCCAGCATTTT
.	TRBD1	TRBV5-4	16	TRBJ2-2	CASSLPGQGNTGELFF	TGTGCCAGCAGCTTGCCCGGACAGGGGAACACCGGGGAGCTGTTTTTT
.	TRBD1	TRBV30	16	TRBJ1-6	CAWSQPRQGRGSPLHF	TGTGCCTGGAGTCAACCTCGACAGGGCCGAGGTTCACCCCTCCACTTT
.	TRBD2	TRBV5-1	15	TRBJ2-3	CASSSLAREIDTQYF	TGCGCCAGCAGCAGCCTTGCGCGGGAGATAGATACGCAGTATTTT
once	.	TRBV11-2	15	TRBJ2-3	CASSKVRGSTDTQYF	TGTGCCAGCAGCAAAGTGCGGGGAAGCACAGATACGCAGTATTTT
once	.	TRBV6-1	15	TRBJ1-2	CASSEAPDAPYGYTF	TGTGCCAGCAGTGAAGCGCCAGATGCTCCTTATGGCTACACCTTC
.	.	TRBV7-6	17	TRBJ1-3	CASSPGGGRSSGNTIYF	TGTGCCAGCAGCCCCGGAGGTGGGCGAAGCTCTGGAAACACCATATATTTT
.	TRBD2	TRBV19	17	TRBJ2-2	CASRPGPAGGNTGELFF	TGTGCCAGTAGACCTGGACCAGCGGGAGGGAACACCGGGGAGCTGTTTTTT
.	.	TRBV19	14	TRBJ1-1	CASSPVAINTEAFF	TGTGCCAGTAGTCCGGTAGCCATTAACACTGAAGCTTTCTTT
.	.	TRBV6-5	15	TRBJ1-4	CASSTNRAPNEKLFF	TGTGCCAGCAGTACGAACAGGGCTCCTAATGAAAAACTGTTTTTT
.	TRBD1	TRBV6-5	15	TRBJ2-2	CASSYWTGNTGELFF	TGTGCCAGCAGTTACTGGACAGGGAACACCGGGGAGCTGTTTTTT
.	.	TRBV25-1	12	TRBJ1-1	CASRQGDLEAFF	TGTGCCAGCAGGCAAGGAGACCTTGAAGCTTTCTTT
.	TRBD1	TRBV5-1	19	TRBJ2-5	CASSLTSRTGEFLGETQYF	TGCGCCAGCAGCTTGACCTCCAGGACAGGGGAGTTCTTGGGAGAGACCCAGTACTTC
.	.	TRBV9	15	TRBJ2-4	CASSEAPGSKNIQYF	TGTGCCAGCAGCGAAGCGCCGGGGAGCAAAAACATTCAGTACTTC
.	TRBD1	TRBV18	16	TRBJ1-2	CASSPLDTGGNYGYTF	TGTGCCAGCTCACCACTTGACACAGGGGGCAACTATGGCTACACCTTC
.	.	TRBV15	16	TRBJ2-7	CATSRKGPWRSYEQYF	TGTGCCACCAGCAGGAAAGGGCCCTGGAGGTCCTACGAGCAGTACTTC